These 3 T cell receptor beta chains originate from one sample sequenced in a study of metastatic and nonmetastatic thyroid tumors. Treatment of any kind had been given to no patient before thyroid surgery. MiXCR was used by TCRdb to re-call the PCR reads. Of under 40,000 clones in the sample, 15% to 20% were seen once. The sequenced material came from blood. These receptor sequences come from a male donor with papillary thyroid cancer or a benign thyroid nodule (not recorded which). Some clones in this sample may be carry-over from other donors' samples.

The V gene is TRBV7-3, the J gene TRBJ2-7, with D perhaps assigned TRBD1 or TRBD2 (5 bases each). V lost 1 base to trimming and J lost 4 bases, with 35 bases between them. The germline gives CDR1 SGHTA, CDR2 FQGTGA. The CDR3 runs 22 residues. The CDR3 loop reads CASSLNGRIVVSETEGIYEQYF. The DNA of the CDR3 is TGTGCCAGCAGCTTAAATGGGCGCATTGTTGTGTCTGAAACTGAGGGGATATACGAGCAGTACTTC.

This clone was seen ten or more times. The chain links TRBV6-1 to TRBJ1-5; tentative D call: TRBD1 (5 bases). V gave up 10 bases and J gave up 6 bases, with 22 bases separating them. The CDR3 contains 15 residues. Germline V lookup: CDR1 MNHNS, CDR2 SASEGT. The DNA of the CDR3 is TGTGCCACTAAAGGGGACTCCCCCCGGGGTCAGCCCCAGCATTTT. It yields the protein CATKGDSPRGQPQHF.

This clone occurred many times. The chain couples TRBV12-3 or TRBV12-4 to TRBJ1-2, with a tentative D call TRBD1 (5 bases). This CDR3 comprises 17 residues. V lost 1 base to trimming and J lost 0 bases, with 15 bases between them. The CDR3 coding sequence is TGTGCCAGCAGTTTAGATCTTTATGGGGGGGCTAACTATGGCTACACCTTC. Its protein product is CASSLDLYGGANYGYTF.